This is a list of T cell receptor beta chains from one sample in a study of blood T cell repertoires in COVID-19. Sequencing used immunoSEQ multiplex PCR; TCRdb keeps in-frame clones, though not all of them. Among over 85,000 clones, 70% to 85% were seen once, and the ten largest hold around a quarter. Sequencing was done on a sample of peripheral blood. The receptors derive from a man aged 60 to 69 with acute or convalescent COVID-19. Each CDR3 is given with its conserved first and last residue. Fields, in order: clone size, D gene, J gene, V gene, CDR3 protein, CDR3 DNA. The D gene is left open where the match is weak. Size values are once, few and many counts, or a class for expanded clones, and some rows have none.

once | TRBD1 | TRBJ2-4 | TRBV15 | CATSGQGWGAKNIQYF | TGTGCCACCAGCGGACAGGGATGGGGAGCCAAAAACATTCAGTACTTC
once | TRBD2 | TRBJ2-1 | TRBV28 | CASSTLASGENEQFF | TGTGCCAGCAGTACGCTCGCTAGCGGGGAAAATGAGCAGTTCTTC
. | TRBD1 | TRBJ2-5 | TRBV5-4 | CASSGGQQETQYF | TGTGCCAGCAGCGGGGGACAGCAAGAGACCCAGTACTTC
. | TRBD1 | TRBJ1-6 | TRBV19 | CASSISGQEGGQSPLHF | TGTGCCAGTAGTATTTCGGGACAGGAAGGAGGGCAATCACCCCTCCACTTT
. | . | TRBJ2-7 | TRBV7-2 | CASSHSPYEQYF | TGTGCCAGCAGCCACTCCCCTTACGAGCAGTACTTC
. | . | TRBJ1-1 | TRBV5-6 | CASSLLSANTEAFF | TGTGCCAGCAGCTTGTTGAGTGCGAACACTGAAGCTTTCTTT
. | . | TRBJ2-5 | TRBV2 | CASTLGLQETQYF | TGTGCCAGCACTTTGGGACTCCAAGAGACCCAGTACTTC
once | . | TRBJ1-4 | TRBV19 | CASSISATNEKLFF | TGTGCCAGTAGTATTTCCGCAACTAATGAAAAACTGTTTTTT
. | . | TRBJ2-5 | TRBV15 | CATSREARLLARQETQYF | TGTGCCACCAGCAGAGAGGCGCGGTTATTAGCGCGTCAAGAGACCCAGTACTTC
. | . | TRBJ1-6 | TRBV9 | CASSQDQGGNSPLHF | TGTGCCAGCAGCCAAGACCAAGGGGGAAATTCACCCCTCCACTTT
. | TRBD1 | TRBJ2-7 | TRBV28 | CASSTPYRGYEQYF | TGTGCCAGCAGTACACCGTACAGGGGCTACGAGCAGTACTTC
. | . | TRBJ1-2 | TRBV4-2 | CASRPLQNNYGYTF | TGTGCCAGCAGACCTTTACAGAATAACTATGGCTACACCTTC
. | . | TRBJ1-5 | TRBV7-8 | CASTASGGWDNQPQHF | TGTGCCAGCACCGCGTCGGGGGGCTGGGACAATCAGCCCCAGCATTTT
. | TRBD2 | TRBJ2-5 | TRBV9 | CASSVGGLALQETQYF | TGTGCCAGCAGCGTAGGAGGACTAGCTCTCCAAGAGACCCAGTACTTC
. | TRBD1 | TRBJ2-2 | TRBV18 | CASSYQRQGALTGELFF | TGTGCCAGCTCATATCAACGACAGGGGGCTTTGACCGGGGAGCTGTTTTTT
. | TRBD1 | TRBJ1-5 | TRBV30 | CAWSVGQYNQPQHF | TGTGCCTGGAGTGTGGGACAGTACAATCAGCCCCAGCATTTT
few | TRBD1 | TRBJ1-5 | TRBV19 | CASRTGDVGNQPQHF | TGTGCCAGTAGAACAGGGGATGTAGGCAATCAGCCCCAGCATTTT
. | . | TRBJ2-7 | TRBV6-5 | CASSLRDNSYEQYF | TGTGCCAGCAGCCTCCGGGACAACTCCTACGAGCAGTACTTC
. | . | TRBJ2-3 | TRBV7-2 | CASSLAGGGDTQYF | TGTGCCAGCAGCTTAGCGGGGGGAGGAGATACGCAGTATTTT
. | TRBD2 | TRBJ2-3 | TRBV2 | CASREEASGGQHTQYF | TGTGCCAGCAGGGAGGAGGCTAGCGGGGGTCAGCATACGCAGTATTTT
few | TRBD1 | TRBJ1-2 | TRBV27 | CASRTVGTGPYGYTF | TGTGCCAGCAGGACCGTAGGGACAGGGCCCTATGGCTACACCTTC
. | . | TRBJ1-2 | TRBV28 | CASRTPGATNYGYTF | TGTGCCAGCAGAACACCAGGGGCAACTAACTATGGCTACACCTTC
. | . | TRBJ1-5 | TRBV19 | CASSQGVQNQPQHF | TGTGCCAGTAGCCAAGGAGTCCAGAATCAGCCCCAGCATTTT
. | . | TRBJ1-3 | TRBV7-2 | CASSVGGAPLGNTIYF | TGTGCCAGCAGCGTCGGGGGAGCGCCCCTGGGAAACACCATATATTTT
. | TRBD1 | TRBJ1-2 | TRBV18 | CASSQDSGGRSYGYTF | TGTGCCAGCTCACAAGACTCAGGGGGAAGAAGCTATGGCTACACCTTC
. | . | TRBJ1-6 | TRBV4-1 | CASSQDRSRYNSPLHF | TGCGCCAGCAGCCAAGACAGGTCCCGCTATAATTCACCCCTCCACTTT
. | TRBD1 | TRBJ1-5 | TRBV28 | CASSSDRGRINQPQHF | TGTGCCAGCAGTTCCGACAGGGGGCGAATCAATCAGCCCCAGCATTTT
. | . | TRBJ2-2 | TRBV7-9 | CASSSGGGREAGELFF | TGTGCCAGCAGCTCAGGCGGCGGCAGGGAGGCCGGGGAGCTGTTTTTT
few | . | TRBJ1-5 | TRBV28 | CASSVVEGRQPQHF | TGTGCCAGCAGCGTCGTGGAGGGGCGACAGCCCCAGCATTTT
once | . | TRBJ1-6 | TRBV5-1 | CASSSRGPGLVLGDSPLHF | TGCGCCAGCAGCAGCCGGGGTCCAGGTCTTGTTCTGGGTGATTCACCCCTCCACTTT
. | . | TRBJ1-2 | TRBV6-6 | CASSYYVGNGYTF | TGTGCCAGCAGTTACTATGTGGGCAATGGCTACACCTTC
. | . | TRBJ1-1 | TRBV18 | CASSPTAGNTEAFF | TGTGCCAGCTCACCGACGGCAGGGAACACTGAAGCTTTCTTT
. | TRBD1 | TRBJ2-2 | TRBV29-1 | CSATGRQGNTGELFF | TGCAGCGCCACCGGTAGACAGGGGAACACCGGGGAGCTGTTTTTT
. | . | TRBJ1-6 | TRBV5-1 | CASSPGGNNSPLHF | TGCGCCAGCAGTCCTGGGGGCAATAATTCACCCCTCCACTTT
. | TRBD2 | TRBJ2-1 | TRBV6-2/TRBV6-3 | CASSYSKTSGLESEQFF | TGTGCCAGCAGTTACTCGAAAACTTCGGGACTAGAGAGTGAGCAGTTCTTC
. | . | TRBJ2-3 | TRBV29-1 | CSVEGRSGASSTDTQYF | TGCAGCGTTGAAGGGAGGTCAGGGGCGTCAAGCACAGATACGCAGTATTTT
once | . | TRBJ2-2 | TRBV5-1 | CASSSGSGGLVTGELFF | TGCGCCAGCAGCTCAGGATCGGGGGGCCTCGTCACCGGGGAGCTGTTTTTT
. | . | TRBJ1-5 | TRBV7-2 | CASSLGAPQPQHF | TGTGCCAGCAGCCTAGGCGCTCCTCAGCCCCAGCATTTT
. | . | TRBJ2-7 | TRBV4-2 | CASSPPQGIGRTYEQYF | TGTGCCAGCAGCCCCCCGCAGGGCATAGGCAGAACCTACGAGCAGTACTTC
. | . | TRBJ2-3 | TRBV21-1 | CASSKGLAGTTDTQYF | TGTGCCAGCAGCAAAGGGCTAGCGGGGACCACAGATACGCAGTATTTT
. | . | TRBJ2-2 | TRBV9 | CASSVRDTTGNTGELFF | TGTGCCAGCAGCGTAAGGGACACGACTGGGAACACCGGGGAGCTGTTTTTT
once | . | TRBJ2-1 | TRBV11-2 | CASSLPRSPNEQFF | TGTGCCAGCAGCCTCCCAAGGAGCCCCAATGAGCAGTTCTTC
. | . | TRBJ2-1 | TRBV5-1 | CASSPRSANEQFF | TGCGCCAGCAGCCCTAGAAGCGCCAATGAGCAGTTCTTC
. | . | TRBJ1-4 | TRBV14 | CASSQGDDWGLKEKLFF | TGTGCCAGCAGCCAAGGGGACGACTGGGGGCTAAAAGAAAAACTGTTTTTT
once | . | TRBJ2-7 | TRBV29-1 | CSVDVRAGEQYF | TGCAGCGTTGATGTCAGGGCGGGGGAGCAGTACTTC
. | TRBD2 | TRBJ2-3 | TRBV5-8 | CASSPARASGGADTQYF | TGTGCCAGCAGCCCGGCTCGGGCTAGCGGGGGGGCAGATACGCAGTATTTT
. | . | TRBJ2-7 | TRBV28 | CASSRMGGRRGEQYF | TGTGCCAGCAGTCGAATGGGGGGGCGCAGGGGCGAGCAGTACTTC
once | . | TRBJ1-1 | TRBV11-2 | CASSLAGPNTEAFF | TGTGCCAGCAGCTTAGCAGGGCCGAACACTGAAGCTTTCTTT
. | TRBD2 | TRBJ2-3 | TRBV7-2 | CASSPRLLAGGPDTQYF | TGTGCCAGCAGCCCCCGACTGCTCGCGGGGGGCCCAGATACGCAGTATTTT
. | . | TRBJ1-2 | TRBV28 | CASSLEQRSYGYTF | TGTGCCAGCAGTTTGGAACAGAGAAGCTATGGCTACACCTTC
. | TRBD1 | TRBJ2-3 | TRBV5-8 | CASSKYRGLTDTQYF | TGTGCCAGCAGCAAATACAGGGGGCTCACAGATACGCAGTATTTT
once | . | TRBJ1-5 | TRBV19 | CASSSTGGGSNQPQHF | TGTGCCAGTAGTTCGACCGGGGGAGGAAGCAATCAGCCCCAGCATTTT
. | TRBD1 | TRBJ1-2 | TRBV7-9 | CASNLPGNGQGSWDYGYTF | TGTGCCAGCAACCTCCCCGGGAACGGACAGGGCTCTTGGGACTATGGCTACACCTTC
. | TRBD1 | TRBJ1-5 | TRBV28 | CASSEPGQGSKQPQHF | TGTGCCAGCAGTGAGCCGGGACAGGGATCGAAACAGCCCCAGCATTTT
few | . | TRBJ2-1 | TRBV29-1 | CSVAGLGGEQFF | TGCAGCGTTGCGGGCTTAGGGGGTGAGCAGTTCTTC
. | . | TRBJ1-6 | TRBV7-3 | CASPRAANSPLHF | TGTGCCAGCCCCCGAGCGGCTAATTCACCCCTCCACTTT
. | TRBD2 | TRBJ2-7 | TRBV5-8 | CASSLLGTSGYEQYF | TGTGCCAGCAGCCTCCTCGGGACTAGCGGCTACGAGCAGTACTTC
. | . | TRBJ1-5 | TRBV7-2 | CASSLGQGRDQPQHF | TGTGCCAGCAGCTTAGGCCAGGGTAGGGATCAGCCCCAGCATTTT
. | . | TRBJ1-2 | TRBV5-5 | CASSLAVGGGYTF | TGTGCCAGCAGCTTGGCAGTAGGAGGCGGCTACACCTTC